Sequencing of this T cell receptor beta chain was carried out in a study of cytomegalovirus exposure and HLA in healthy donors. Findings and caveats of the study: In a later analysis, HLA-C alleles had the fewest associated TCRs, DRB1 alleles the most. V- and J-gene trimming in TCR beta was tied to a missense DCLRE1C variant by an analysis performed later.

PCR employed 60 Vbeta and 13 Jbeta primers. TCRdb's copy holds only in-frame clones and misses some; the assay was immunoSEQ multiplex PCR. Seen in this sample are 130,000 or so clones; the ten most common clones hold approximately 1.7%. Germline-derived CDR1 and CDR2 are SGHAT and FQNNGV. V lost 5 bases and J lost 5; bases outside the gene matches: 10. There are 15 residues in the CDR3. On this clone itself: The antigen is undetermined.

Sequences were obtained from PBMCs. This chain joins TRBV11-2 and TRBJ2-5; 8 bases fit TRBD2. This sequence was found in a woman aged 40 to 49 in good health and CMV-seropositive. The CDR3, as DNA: TGTGCCAGCAGCCTCCGCGGGAGGAGGGAGGAGACCCAGTACTTC. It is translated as CASSLRGRREETQYF.